This T cell receptor beta chain is from a study of CD8 T cells in Susac syndrome (dated by TCRdb to the late 2010s). For the study in its entirety: Of the Susac syndrome patients who were sequenced, eight were in clinical remission while more than five had clinically active disease. Repertoire sequencing was used to test whether CD8+ T cell activation and differentiation in Susac syndrome was antigen driven. The clonality of the CD8+ T cell repertoire was compared across around twelve healthy donors, roughly 14 Susac syndrome patients and fewer than 16 multiple sclerosis patients. At the time of blood withdrawal, Susac syndrome patients were either therapy-naive, taking corticosteroids (with some also receiving IVIg), or on IVIg alone.

Peripheral blood CD8+ and CD4+ T cells from healthy donors, Susac syndrome patients and multiple sclerosis patients were profiled by high-throughput TCR beta sequencing. Susac syndrome patients met recently defined diagnostic criteria for definite or probable disease. Bulk CD8+ and CD4+ T cells were purified by magnetic negative isolation, while CD8+ TEMRA cells were enriched using FACS. Blood was collected in EDTA tubes and processed within 24 hours, with PBMCs isolated through density gradient centrifugation. PBMCs destined for TCR sequencing were cryopreserved in liquid nitrogen and later thawed in a 37 °C water bath. The sorted or isolated CD4+, CD8+ and CD8+ TEMRA cells had a purity of 90% or higher. Measured from the cysteine to the phenylalanine, the CDR3 is 15 residues long. The entry retains the CDR3 DNA only, 45 bases that are in frame from base 1. The germline V gene (reference sequence) supplies CDR1 LNHNV and CDR2 YYDKDF. Here V drops 5 bases and J drops 4 bases, and the junction holds 6 bases not matched to any gene.

In regard to this clonotype: Its specific antigen is unknown. Base quality data are lacking; no much larger clone is found one base away.

RNA was extracted with the RNeasy kit and 0.5 to 1 ug was reverse transcribed using random hexamers. The immunoSEQ multiplex PCR assay, covering 54 Vbeta and 13 Jbeta segments, was used to amplify TCR beta CDR3 regions. PCR amplification bias was corrected using a synthetic template baseline for primer optimization and computational correction. In the source study's methods: Reads were assigned to V, D and J genes according to IMGT and analyzed in immunoSEQ Analyzer, with only productive sequences retained. To calculate clonality, Shannon entropy was normalized by log2 of the number of productive unique sequences and then subtracted from one. Public and private clones were assessed among the 100 most prevalent clones of each patient and control. Clones were defined as Susac-specific when absent from the healthy and MS cohorts, from roughly 1,100 published viral clones and from other ImmuneACCESS disease sequences. TCRdb trimmed the raw reads at Q25, called clones with MiXCR and kept productive beta chains. Here each entry gathers all rows of one CDR3 protein and keeps the most common genes and DNA. The V and J calls and clone size come from TCRdb's table, not from the authors' own analysis. This sample comprises more than 95,000 distinct CDR3 sequences, around 94% of them detected only once. The top ten clonotypes cover around 0.2% of the sample.

Findings and caveats that apply to the study as a whole: Clonal expansion was observed in Susac syndrome CD8+ repertoires, with the highest expansion in CD8+ TEMRA cells and greater expansion in clinically active than in remitting patients. Some 15 and five Susac-specific public clones were found in the total CD8+ and CD8+ TEMRA repertoires, respectively. The number of individuals in the TCR sequencing and HLA analysis was recognized as being relatively small.

The sequencing sample was made of CD8+ T cells from PBMCs. The chain uses TRBV15 and TRBJ2-3, with 10 bases aligning to TRBD2. The clonotype was recovered from a human donor with Susac syndrome. CDR3 loop: CATSRKRGGADTQYF. The nucleotide sequence is given as TGTGCCACCAGCCGAAAGCGGGGGGGAGCAGATACGCAGTATTTT. Reference TRBV15 and TRBJ2-3 genes cover what lies past the CDR3, so the full variable domain is DAMVIQNPRYQVTQFGKPVTLSCSQTLNHNVMYWYQQKSSQAPKLLFHYYDKDFNNEADTPDNFQSRRPNTSFCFLDIRSPGLGDTAMYLCATSRKRGGADTQYFGPGTRLTVL.